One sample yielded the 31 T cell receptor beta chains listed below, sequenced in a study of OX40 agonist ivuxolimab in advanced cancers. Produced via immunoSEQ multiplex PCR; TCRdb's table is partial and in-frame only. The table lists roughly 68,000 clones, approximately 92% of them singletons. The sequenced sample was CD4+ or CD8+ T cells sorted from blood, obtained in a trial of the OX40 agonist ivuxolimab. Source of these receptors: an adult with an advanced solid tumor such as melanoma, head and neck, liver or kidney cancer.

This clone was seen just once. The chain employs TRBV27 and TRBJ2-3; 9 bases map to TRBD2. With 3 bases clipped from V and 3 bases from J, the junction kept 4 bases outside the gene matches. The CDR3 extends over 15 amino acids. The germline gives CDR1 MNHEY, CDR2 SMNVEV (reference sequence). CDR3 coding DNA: TGTGCCAGCAGTTTGCTAGCGGGAAAGACAGATACGCAGTATTTT. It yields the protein CASSLLAGKTDTQYF.

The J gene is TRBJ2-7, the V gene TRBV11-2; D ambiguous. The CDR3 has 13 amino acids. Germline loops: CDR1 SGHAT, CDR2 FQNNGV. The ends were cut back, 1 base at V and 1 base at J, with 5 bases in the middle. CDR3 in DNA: TGTGCCAGCAGCTTAGGGTCTTCCTACGAGCAGTACTTC. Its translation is CASSLGSSYEQYF.

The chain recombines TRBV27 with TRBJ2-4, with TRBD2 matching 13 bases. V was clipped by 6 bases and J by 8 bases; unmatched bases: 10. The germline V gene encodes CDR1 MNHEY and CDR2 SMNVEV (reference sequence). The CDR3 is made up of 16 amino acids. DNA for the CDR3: TGTGCCAGCAGGACTGGACTAGCGGGAGTGAGGGACATTCAGTACTTC. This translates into CASRTGLAGVRDIQYF.

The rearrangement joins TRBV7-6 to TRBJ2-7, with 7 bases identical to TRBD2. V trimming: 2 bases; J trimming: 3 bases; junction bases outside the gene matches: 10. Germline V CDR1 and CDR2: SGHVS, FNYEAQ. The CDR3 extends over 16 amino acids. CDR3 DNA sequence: TGTGCCAGCAGCTTAAAGGCGGGGGAGAGCGGCTACGAGCAGTACTTC. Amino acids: CASSLKAGESGYEQYF.

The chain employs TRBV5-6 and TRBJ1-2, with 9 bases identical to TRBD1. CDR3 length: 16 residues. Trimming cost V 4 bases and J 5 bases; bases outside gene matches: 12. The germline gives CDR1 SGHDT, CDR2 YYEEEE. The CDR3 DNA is TGTGCCAGCAGCGGCGGGGAGGACAGGGGCTGGTATGGCTACACCTTC. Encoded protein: CASSGGEDRGWYGYTF. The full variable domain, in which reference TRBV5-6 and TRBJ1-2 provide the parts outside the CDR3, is DAGVTQSPTHLIKTRGQQVTLRCSPKSGHDTVSWYQQALGQGPQFIFQYYEEEERQRGNFPDRFSGHQFPNYSSELNVNALLLGDSALYLCASSGGEDRGWYGYTFGSGTRLTVV.

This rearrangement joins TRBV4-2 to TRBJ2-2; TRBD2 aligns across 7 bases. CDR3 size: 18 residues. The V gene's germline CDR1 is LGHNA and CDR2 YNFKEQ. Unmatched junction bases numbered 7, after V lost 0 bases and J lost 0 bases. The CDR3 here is CASSQEPSGFANTGELFF. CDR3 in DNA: TGTGCCAGCAGCCAAGAACCTAGCGGTTTCGCGAACACCGGGGAGCTGTTTTTT.

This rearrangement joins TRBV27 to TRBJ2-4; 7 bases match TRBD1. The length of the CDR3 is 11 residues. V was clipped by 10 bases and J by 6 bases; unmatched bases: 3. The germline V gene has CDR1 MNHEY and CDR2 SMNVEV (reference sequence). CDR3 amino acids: CATWDRNIQYF. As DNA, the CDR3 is TGTGCCACCTGGGACAGAAACATTCAGTACTTC.

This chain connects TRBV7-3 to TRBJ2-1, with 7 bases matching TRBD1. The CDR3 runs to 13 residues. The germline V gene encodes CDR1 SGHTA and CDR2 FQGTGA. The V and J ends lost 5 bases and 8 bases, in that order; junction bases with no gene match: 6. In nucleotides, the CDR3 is TGTGCCAGCAGCCTATGGGACAGCGATGAGCAGTTCTTC. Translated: CASSLWDSDEQFF. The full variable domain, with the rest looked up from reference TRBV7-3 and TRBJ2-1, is GAGVSQTPSNKVTEKGKYVELRCDPISGHTALYWYRQSLGQGPEFLIYFQGTGAADDSGLPNDRFFAVRPEGSVSTLKIQRTERGDSAVYLCASSLWDSDEQFFGPGTRLTVL.

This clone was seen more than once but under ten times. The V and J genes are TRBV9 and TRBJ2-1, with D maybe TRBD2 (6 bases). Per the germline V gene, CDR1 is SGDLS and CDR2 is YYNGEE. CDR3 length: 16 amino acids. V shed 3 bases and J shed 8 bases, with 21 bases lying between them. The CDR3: CASSAYTSSWQDEQFF. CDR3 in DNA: TGTGCCAGCAGCGCATATACTAGCTCCTGGCAGGATGAGCAGTTCTTC.

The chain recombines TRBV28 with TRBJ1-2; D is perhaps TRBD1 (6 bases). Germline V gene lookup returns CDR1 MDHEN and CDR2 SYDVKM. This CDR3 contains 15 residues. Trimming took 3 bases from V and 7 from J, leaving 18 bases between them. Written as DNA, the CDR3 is TGTGCCAGCAGTTTTCCCCTTGGGGGACATCCTGGCTACACCTTC. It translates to CASSFPLGGHPGYTF.

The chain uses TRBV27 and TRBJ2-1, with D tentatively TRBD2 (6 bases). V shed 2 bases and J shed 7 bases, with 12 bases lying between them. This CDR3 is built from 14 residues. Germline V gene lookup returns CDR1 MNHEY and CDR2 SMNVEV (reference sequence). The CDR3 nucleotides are TGTGCCAGCAGTTTACGGGGACTCCCTAATGAGCAGTTCTTC. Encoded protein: CASSLRGLPNEQFF.

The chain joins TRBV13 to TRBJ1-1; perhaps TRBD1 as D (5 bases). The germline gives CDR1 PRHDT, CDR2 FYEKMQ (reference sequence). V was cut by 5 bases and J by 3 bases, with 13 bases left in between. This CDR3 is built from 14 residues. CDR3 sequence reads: CASSIGQGDTEAFF. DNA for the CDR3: TGTGCCAGCAGCATCGGGCAGGGAGACACTGAAGCTTTCTTT.

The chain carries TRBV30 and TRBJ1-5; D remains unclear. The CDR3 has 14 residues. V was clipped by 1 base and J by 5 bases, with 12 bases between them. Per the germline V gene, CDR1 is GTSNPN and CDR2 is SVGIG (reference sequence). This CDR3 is CAWSGAWLHQPQHF. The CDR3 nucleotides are TGTGCCTGGAGTGGGGCGTGGCTGCATCAGCCCCAGCATTTT. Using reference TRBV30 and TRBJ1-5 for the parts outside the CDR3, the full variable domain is SQTIHQWPATLVQPVGSPLSLECTVEGTSNPNLYWYRQAAGRGLQLLFYSVGIGQISSEVPQNLSASRPQDRQFILSSKKLLLSDSGFYLCAWSGAWLHQPQHFGDGTRLSIL.

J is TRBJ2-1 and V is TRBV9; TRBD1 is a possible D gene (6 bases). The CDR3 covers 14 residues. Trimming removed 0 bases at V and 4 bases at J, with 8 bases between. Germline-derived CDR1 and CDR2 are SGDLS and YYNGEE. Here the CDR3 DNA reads TGTGCCAGCAGCGTAGGGGGGCGATACAATGAGCAGTTCTTC. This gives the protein CASSVGGRYNEQFF.

Here the CDR3 reads CASSQDLPSGSYEQYF. The CDR3 DNA reads as TGTGCCAGCAGCCAAGATTTGCCTAGCGGCTCCTACGAGCAGTACTTC. The chain has TRBV4-2 and TRBJ2-7; 7 bases match TRBD2. Germline lookup yields CDR1 LGHNA and CDR2 YNFKEQ. Germline trimming cut 0 bases from V and 0 bases from J; bases unmatched to any gene: 5. CDR3 length: 16 amino acids.

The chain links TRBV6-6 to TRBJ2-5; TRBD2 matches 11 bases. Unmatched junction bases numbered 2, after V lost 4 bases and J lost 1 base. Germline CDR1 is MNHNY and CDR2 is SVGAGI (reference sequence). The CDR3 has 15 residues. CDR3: CASSLAGGIQETQYF. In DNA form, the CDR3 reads TGTGCCAGCAGTTTAGCGGGGGGGATCCAAGAGACCCAGTACTTC.

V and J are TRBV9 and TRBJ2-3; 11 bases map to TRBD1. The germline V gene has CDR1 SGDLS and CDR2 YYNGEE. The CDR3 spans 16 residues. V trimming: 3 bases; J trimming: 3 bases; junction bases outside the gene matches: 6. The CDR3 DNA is TGTGCCAGCAGCGACCCACGGGACAGGGGGACAGATACGCAGTATTTT. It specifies CASSDPRDRGTDTQYF.

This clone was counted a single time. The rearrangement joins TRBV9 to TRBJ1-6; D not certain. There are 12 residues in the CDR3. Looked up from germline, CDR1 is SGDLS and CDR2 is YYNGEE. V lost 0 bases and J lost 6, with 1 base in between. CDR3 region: CASSVGNSPLHF. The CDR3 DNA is TGTGCCAGCAGCGTAGGTAATTCACCCCTCCACTTT. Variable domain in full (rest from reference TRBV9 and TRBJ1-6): DSGVTQTPKHLITATGQRVTLRCSPRSGDLSVYWYQQSLDQGLQFLIQYYNGEERAKGNILERFSAQQFPDLHSELNLSSLELGDSALYFCASSVGNSPLHFGNGTRLTVT.

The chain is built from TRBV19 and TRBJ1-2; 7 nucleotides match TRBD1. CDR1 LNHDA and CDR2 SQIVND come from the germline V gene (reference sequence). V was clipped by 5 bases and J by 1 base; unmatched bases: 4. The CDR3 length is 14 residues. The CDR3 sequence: CASSLGTVNYGYTF. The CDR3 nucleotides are TGTGCCAGTAGTCTCGGGACAGTTAACTATGGCTACACCTTC.

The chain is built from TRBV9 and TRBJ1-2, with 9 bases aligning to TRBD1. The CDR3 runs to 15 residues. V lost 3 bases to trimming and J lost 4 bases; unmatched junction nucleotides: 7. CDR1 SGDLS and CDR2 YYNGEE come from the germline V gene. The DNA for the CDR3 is TGTGCCAGCAGCGGGACAGGGGAGGCGGGCTATGGCTACACCTTC. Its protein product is CASSGTGEAGYGYTF.

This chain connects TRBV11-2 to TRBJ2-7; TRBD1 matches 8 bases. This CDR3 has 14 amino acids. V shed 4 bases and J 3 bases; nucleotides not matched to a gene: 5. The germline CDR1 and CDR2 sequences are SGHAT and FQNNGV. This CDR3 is CASSSRQGNYEQYF. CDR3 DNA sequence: TGTGCCAGCAGCTCCCGACAGGGGAACTACGAGCAGTACTTC.

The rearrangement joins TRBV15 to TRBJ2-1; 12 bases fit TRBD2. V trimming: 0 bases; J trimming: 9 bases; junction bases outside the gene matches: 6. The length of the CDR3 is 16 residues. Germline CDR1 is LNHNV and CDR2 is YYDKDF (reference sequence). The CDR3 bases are TGTGCCACCAGCAGAGATCTAGCGGGGGGGCTGAGTGAGCAGTTCTTC. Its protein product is CATSRDLAGGLSEQFF.

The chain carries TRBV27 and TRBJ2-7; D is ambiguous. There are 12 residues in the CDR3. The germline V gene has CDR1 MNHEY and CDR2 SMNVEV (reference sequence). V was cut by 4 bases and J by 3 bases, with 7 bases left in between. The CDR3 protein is CASSYANYEQYF. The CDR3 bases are TGTGCCAGCAGTTACGCGAACTACGAGCAGTACTTC.

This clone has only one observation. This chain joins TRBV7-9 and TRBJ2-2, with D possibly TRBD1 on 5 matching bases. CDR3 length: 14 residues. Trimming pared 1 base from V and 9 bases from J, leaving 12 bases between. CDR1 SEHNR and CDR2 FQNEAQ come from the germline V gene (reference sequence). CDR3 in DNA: TGTGCCAGCAGCTTAGGGGGCACTATCAGGGAGCTGTTTTTT. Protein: CASSLGGTIRELFF. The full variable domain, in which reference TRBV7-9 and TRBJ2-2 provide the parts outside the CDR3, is DTGVSQNPRHKITKRGQNVTFRCDPISEHNRLYWYRQTLGQGPEFLTYFQNEAQLEKSRLLSDRFSAERPKGSFSTLEIQRTEQGDSAMYLCASSLGGTIRELFFGEGSRLTVL.

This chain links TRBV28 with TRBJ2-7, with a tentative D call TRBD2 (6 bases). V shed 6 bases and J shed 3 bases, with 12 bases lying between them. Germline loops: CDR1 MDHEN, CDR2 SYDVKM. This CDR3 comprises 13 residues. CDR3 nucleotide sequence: TGTGCCAGCAGATCGGAGGGGAGCTACGAGCAGTACTTC. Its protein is CASRSEGSYEQYF. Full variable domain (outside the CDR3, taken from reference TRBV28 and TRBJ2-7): DVKVTQSSRYLVKRTGEKVFLECVQDMDHENMFWYRQDPGLGLRLIYFSYDVKMKEKGDIPEGYSVSREKKERFSLILESASTNQTSMYLCASRSEGSYEQYFGPGTRLTVT.

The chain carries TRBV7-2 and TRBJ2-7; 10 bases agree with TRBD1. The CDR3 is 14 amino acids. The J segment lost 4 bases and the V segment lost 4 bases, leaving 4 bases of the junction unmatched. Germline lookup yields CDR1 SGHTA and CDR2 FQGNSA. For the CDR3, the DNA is TGTGCCAGCAGCTACGGGACAGGGGTTTACGAGCAGTACTTC. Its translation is CASSYGTGVYEQYF.

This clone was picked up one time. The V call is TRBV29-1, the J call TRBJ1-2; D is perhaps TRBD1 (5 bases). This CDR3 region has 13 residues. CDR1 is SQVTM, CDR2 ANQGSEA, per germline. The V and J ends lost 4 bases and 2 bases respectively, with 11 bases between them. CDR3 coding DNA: TGCAGCGTTGTTGCAGGGACCAACTATGGCTACACCTTC. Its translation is CSVVAGTNYGYTF.

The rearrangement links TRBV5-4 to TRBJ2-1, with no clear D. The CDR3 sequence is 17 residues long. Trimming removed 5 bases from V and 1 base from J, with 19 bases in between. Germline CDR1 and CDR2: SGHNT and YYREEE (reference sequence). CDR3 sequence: CASSYGLKPGSYNEQFF. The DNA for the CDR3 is TGTGCCAGCAGTTACGGGCTTAAACCCGGGTCCTACAATGAGCAGTTCTTC.

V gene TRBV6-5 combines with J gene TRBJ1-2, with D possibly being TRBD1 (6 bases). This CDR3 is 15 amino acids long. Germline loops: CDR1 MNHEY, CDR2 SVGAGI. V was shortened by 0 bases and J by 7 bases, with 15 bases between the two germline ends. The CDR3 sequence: CASSYSTAGAGGYTF. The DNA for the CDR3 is TGTGCCAGCAGTTACTCGACGGCAGGGGCAGGTGGCTACACCTTC.

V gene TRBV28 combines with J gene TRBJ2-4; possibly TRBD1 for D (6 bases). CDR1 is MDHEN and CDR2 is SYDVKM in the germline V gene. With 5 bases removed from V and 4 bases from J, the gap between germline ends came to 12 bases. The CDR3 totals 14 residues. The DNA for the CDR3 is TGTGCCAGCAGTCCACACAGGGATAAAAACATTCAGTACTTC. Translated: CASSPHRDKNIQYF.

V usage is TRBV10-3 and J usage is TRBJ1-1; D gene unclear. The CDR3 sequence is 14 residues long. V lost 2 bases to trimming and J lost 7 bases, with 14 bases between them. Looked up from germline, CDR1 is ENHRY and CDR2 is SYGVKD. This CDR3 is CAISEAGPWGEAFF. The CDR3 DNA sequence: TGTGCCATCAGTGAGGCGGGCCCTTGGGGTGAAGCTTTCTTT.